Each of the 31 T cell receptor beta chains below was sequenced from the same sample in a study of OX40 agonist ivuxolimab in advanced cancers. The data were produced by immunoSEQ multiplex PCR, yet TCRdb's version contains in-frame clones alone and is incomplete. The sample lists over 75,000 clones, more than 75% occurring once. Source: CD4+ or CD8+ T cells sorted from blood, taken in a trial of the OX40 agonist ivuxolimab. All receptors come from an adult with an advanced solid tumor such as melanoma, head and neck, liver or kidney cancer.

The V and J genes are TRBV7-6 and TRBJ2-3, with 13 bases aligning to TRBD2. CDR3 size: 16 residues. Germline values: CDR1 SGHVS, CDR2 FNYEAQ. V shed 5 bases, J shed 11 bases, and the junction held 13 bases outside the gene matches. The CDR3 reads CASSVTSGRIHDEQYF. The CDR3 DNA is TGTGCCAGCAGCGTGACTAGCGGGAGGATTCATGATGAGCAGTATTTT.

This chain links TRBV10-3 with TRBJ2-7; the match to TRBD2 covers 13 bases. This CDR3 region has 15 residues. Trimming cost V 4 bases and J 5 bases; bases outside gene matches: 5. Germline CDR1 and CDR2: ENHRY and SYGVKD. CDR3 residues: CAISGRTSGRNEQYF. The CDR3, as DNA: TGTGCCATCAGTGGAAGGACTAGCGGGAGAAACGAGCAGTACTTC.

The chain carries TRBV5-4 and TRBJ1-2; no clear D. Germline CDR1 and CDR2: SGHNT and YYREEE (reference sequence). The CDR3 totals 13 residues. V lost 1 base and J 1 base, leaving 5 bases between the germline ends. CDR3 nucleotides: TGTGCCAGCAGCTTGAACAATAACTATGGCTACACCTTC. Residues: CASSLNNNYGYTF. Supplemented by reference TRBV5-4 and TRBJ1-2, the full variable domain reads ETGVTQSPTHLIKTRGQQVTLRCSSQSGHNTVSWYQQALGQGPQFIFQYYREEENGRGNFPPRFSGLQFPNYSSELNVNALELDDSALYLCASSLNNNYGYTFGSGTRLTVV.

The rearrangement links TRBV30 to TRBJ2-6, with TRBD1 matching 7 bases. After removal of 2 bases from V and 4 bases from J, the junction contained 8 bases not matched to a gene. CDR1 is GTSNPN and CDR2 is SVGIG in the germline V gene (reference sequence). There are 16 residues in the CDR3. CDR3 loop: CAWSLAGGTGANVLTF. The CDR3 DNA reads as TGTGCCTGGAGTTTGGCAGGGGGTACCGGGGCCAACGTCCTGACTTTC.

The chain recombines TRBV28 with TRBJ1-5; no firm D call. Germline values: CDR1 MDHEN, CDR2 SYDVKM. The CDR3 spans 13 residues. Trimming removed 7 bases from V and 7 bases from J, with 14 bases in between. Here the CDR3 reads CASTLRVEQPQHF. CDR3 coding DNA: TGTGCCAGCACGTTAAGGGTGGAACAGCCCCAGCATTTT. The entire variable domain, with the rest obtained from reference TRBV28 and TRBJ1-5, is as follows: DVKVTQSSRYLVKRTGEKVFLECVQDMDHENMFWYRQDPGLGLRLIYFSYDVKMKEKGDIPEGYSVSREKKERFSLILESASTNQTSMYLCASTLRVEQPQHFGDGTRLSIL.

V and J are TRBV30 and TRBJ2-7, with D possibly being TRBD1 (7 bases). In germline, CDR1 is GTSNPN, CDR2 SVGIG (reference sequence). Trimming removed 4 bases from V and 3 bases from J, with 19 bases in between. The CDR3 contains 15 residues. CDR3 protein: CAWTSNPGGGYEQYF. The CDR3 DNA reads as TGTGCCTGGACTTCAAACCCAGGGGGAGGCTACGAGCAGTACTTC. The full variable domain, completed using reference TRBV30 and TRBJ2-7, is SQTIHQWPATLVQPVGSPLSLECTVEGTSNPNLYWYRQAAGRGLQLLFYSVGIGQISSEVPQNLSASRPQDRQFILSSKKLLLSDSGFYLCAWTSNPGGGYEQYFGPGTRLTVT.

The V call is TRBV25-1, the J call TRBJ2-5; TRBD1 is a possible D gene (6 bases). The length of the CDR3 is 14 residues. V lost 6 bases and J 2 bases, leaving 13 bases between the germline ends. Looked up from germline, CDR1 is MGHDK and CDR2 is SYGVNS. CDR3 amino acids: CASRGDTKQETQYF. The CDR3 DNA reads TGTGCCAGCAGGGGGGACACGAAGCAAGAGACCCAGTACTTC.

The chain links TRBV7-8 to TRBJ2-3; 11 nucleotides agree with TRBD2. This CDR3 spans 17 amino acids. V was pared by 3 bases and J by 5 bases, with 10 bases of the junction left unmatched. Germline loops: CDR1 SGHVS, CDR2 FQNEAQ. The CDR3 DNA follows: TGTGCCAGCAGCTTCCAATCACTAGCGGGAGTGATAGATACGCAGTATTTT. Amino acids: CASSFQSLAGVIDTQYF. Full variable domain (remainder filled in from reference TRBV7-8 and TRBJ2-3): GAGVSQSPRYKVAKRGQDVALRCDPISGHVSLFWYQQALGQGPEFLTYFQNEAQLDKSGLPSDRFFAERPEGSVSTLKIQRTQQEDSAVYLCASSFQSLAGVIDTQYFGPGTRLTVL.

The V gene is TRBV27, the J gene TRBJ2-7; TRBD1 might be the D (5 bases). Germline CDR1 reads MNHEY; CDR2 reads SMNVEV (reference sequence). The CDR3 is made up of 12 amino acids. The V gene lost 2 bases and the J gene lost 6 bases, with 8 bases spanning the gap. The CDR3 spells CASSLQGGEQYF. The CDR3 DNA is TGTGCCAGCAGTTTACAGGGCGGCGAGCAGTACTTC.

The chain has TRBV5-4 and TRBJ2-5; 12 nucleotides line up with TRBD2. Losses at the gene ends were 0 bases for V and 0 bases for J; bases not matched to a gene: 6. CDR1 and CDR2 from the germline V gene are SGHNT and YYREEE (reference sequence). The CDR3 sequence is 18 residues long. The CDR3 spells CASSLVGLAGGHQETQYF. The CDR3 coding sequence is TGTGCCAGCAGCTTGGTAGGCCTAGCGGGAGGGCACCAAGAGACCCAGTACTTC.

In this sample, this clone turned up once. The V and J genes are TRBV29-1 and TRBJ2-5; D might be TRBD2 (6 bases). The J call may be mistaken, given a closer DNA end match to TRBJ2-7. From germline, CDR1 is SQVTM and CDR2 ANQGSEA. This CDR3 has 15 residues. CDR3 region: CSVGPRGGVPYEQYF. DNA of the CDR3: TGCAGCGTTGGCCCTCGGGGCGGGGTACCCTACGAGCAGTACTTC.

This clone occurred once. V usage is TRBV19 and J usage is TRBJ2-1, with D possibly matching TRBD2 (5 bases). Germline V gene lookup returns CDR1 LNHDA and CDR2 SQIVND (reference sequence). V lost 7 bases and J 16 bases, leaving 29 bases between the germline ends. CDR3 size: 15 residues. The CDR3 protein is CASNRAGLSEGARFF. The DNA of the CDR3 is TGTGCCAGTAACCGAGCAGGTCTAAGTGAGGGAGCCCGATTCTTC.

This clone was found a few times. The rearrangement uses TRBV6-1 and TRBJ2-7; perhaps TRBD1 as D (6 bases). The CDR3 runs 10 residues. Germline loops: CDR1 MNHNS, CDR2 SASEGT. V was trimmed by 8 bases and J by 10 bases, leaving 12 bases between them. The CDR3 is CASGKGVQYF. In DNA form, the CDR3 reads TGTGCCAGCGGTAAGGGGGTTCAGTACTTC.

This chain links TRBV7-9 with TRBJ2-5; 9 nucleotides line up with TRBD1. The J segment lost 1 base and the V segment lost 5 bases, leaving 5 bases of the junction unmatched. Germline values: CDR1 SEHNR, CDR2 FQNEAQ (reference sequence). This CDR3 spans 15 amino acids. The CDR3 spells CASSPGTGPQETQYF. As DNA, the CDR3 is TGTGCCAGCAGCCCCGGGACAGGGCCCCAAGAGACCCAGTACTTC.

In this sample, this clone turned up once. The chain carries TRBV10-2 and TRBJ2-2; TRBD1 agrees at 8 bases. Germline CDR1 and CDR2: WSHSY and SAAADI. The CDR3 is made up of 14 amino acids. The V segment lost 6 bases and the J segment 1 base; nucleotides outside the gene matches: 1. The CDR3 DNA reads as TGCGCCAGCAGCGGGACAGGGAACACCGGGGAGCTGTTTTTT. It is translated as CASSGTGNTGELFF.

The DNA for the CDR3 is TGTGCCAGCAGCCCCGCCCCCCGGGAGACCCAGTACTTC. Protein sequence: CASSPAPRETQYF. The chain carries TRBV7-7 and TRBJ2-5; no clear D gene. CDR3 length equals 13 residues. Deletions cut 5 bases from V and 5 bases from J, with 12 bases between. CDR1 and CDR2 (germline): SSHAT, FNYEAQ (reference sequence).

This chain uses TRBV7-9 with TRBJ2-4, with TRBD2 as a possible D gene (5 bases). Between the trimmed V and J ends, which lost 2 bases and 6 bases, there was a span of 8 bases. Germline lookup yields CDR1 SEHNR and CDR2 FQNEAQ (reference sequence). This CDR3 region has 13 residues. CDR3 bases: TGTGCCAGCAGCTTACGGGGTACAAACATTCAGTACTTC. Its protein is CASSLRGTNIQYF.

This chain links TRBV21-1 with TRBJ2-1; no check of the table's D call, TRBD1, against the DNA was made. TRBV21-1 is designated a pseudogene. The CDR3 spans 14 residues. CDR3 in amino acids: CASSVTGTGYEQFF. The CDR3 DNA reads TGTGCCAGCAGCGTAACCGGGACAGGCTATGAGCAGTTCTTC.

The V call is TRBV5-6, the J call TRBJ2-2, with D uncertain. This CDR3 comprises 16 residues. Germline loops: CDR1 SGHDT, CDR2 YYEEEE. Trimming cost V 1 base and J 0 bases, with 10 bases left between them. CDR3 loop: CASSLYGATNTGELFF. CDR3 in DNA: TGTGCCAGCAGCTTGTATGGAGCGACGAACACCGGGGAGCTGTTTTTT.

The DNA of the CDR3 is TGTGCCAGCAGCGTTAGCGGGAGGGGCACAGATACGCAGTATTTT. Translating it yields CASSVSGRGTDTQYF. V usage is TRBV9 and J usage is TRBJ2-3, with TRBD2 identical over 11 bases. The CDR3 runs to 15 residues. The V gene's germline CDR1 is SGDLS and CDR2 YYNGEE. V lost 2 bases to trimming and J lost 1 base; unmatched junction nucleotides: 0.

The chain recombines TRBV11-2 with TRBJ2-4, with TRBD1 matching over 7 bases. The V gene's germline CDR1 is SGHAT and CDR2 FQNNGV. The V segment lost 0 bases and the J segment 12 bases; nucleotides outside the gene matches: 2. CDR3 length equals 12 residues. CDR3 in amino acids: CASSLDTGAQYF. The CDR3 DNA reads TGTGCCAGCAGCTTAGATACAGGGGCTCAGTACTTC. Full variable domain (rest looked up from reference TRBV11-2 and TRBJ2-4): EAGVAQSPRYKIIEKRQSVAFWCNPISGHATLYWYQQILGQGPKLLIQFQNNGVVDDSQLPKDRFSAERLKGVDSTLKIQPAKLEDSAVYLCASSLDTGAQYFGAGTRLSVL.

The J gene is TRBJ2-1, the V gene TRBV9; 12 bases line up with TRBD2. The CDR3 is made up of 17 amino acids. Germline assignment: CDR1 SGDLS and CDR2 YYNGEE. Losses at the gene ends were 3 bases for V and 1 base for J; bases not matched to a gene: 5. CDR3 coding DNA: TGTGCCAGCAGCGCACTAGCGGGAGGCCATTCCTACAATGAGCAGTTCTTC. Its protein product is CASSALAGGHSYNEQFF.

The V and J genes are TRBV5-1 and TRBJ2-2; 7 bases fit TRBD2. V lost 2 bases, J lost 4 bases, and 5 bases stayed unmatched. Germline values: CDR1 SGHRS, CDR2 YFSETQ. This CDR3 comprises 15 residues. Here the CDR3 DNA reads TGCGCCAGCAGCTTTTCGGGAGGCCTCACCGGGGAGCTGTTTTTT. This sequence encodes CASSFSGGLTGELFF. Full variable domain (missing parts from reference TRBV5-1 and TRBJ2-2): KAGVTQTPRYLIKTRGQQVTLSCSPISGHRSVSWYQQTPGQGLQFLFEYFSETQRNKGNFPGRFSGRQFSNSRSEMNVSTLELGDSALYLCASSFSGGLTGELFFGEGSRLTVL.

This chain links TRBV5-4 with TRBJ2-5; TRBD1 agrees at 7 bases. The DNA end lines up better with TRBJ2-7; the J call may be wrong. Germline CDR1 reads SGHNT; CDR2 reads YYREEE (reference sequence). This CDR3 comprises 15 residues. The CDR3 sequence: CASSPGGQFLYEQYF. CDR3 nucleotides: TGTGCCAGCAGCCCAGGGGGACAGTTCCTTTACGAGCAGTACTTC.

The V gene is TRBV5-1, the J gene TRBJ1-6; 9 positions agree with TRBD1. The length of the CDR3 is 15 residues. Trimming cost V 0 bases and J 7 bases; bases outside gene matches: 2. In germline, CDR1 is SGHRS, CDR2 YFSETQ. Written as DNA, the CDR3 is TGCGCCAGCAGCTTGGAGGGGACAGGGAATTCACCCCTCCACTTT. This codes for CASSLEGTGNSPLHF.

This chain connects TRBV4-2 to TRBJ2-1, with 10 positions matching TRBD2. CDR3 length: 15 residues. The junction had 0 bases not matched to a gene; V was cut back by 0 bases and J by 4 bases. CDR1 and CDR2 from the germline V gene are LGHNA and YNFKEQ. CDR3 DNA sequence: TGTGCCAGCAGCCAAGAACTAGCGGGGTACAATGAGCAGTTCTTC. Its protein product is CASSQELAGYNEQFF.

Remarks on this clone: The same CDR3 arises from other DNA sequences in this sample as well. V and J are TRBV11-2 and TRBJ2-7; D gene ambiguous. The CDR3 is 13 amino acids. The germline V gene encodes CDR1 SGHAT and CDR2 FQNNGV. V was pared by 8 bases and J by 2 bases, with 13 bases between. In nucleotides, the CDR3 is TGTGCCAGCTCCCGGACCGGCACCTACGAGCAGTACTTC. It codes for CASSRTGTYEQYF. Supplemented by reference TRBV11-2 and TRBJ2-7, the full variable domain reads EAGVAQSPRYKIIEKRQSVAFWCNPISGHATLYWYQQILGQGPKLLIQFQNNGVVDDSQLPKDRFSAERLKGVDSTLKIQPAKLEDSAVYLCASSRTGTYEQYFGPGTRLTVT.

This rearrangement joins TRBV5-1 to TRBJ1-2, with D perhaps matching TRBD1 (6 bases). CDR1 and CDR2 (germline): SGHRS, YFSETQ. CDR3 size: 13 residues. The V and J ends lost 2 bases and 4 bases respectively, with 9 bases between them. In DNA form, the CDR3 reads TGCGCCAGCAGCTTTGACAGGATCTATGGCTACACCTTC. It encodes CASSFDRIYGYTF. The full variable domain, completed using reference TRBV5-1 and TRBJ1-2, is KAGVTQTPRYLIKTRGQQVTLSCSPISGHRSVSWYQQTPGQGLQFLFEYFSETQRNKGNFPGRFSGRQFSNSRSEMNVSTLELGDSALYLCASSFDRIYGYTFGSGTRLTVV.

In DNA, the CDR3 is TGTGCCAGCAACGGGGGGAAGGGAGATACGCAGTATTTT. Translated: CASNGGKGDTQYF. This sequence joins TRBV7-8 and TRBJ2-3; 7 bases match TRBD2. The CDR3 is 13 residues long. Germline loops: CDR1 SGHVS, CDR2 FQNEAQ. V gave up 7 bases and J gave up 5 bases; unmatched junction bases: 6.

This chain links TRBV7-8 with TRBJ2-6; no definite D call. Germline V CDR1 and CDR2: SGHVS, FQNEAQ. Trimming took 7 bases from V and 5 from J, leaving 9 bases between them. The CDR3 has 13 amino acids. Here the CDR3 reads CASTNDWANVLTF. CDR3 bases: TGTGCCAGCACAAACGACTGGGCCAACGTCCTGACTTTC.

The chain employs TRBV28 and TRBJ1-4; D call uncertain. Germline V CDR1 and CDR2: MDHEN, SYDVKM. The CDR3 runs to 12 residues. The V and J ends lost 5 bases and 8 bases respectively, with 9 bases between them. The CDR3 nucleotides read TGTGCCAGCAGTCTCCAGAGCGAAAAACTGTTTTTT. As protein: CASSLQSEKLFF.